The TCR beta chain under discussion was sequenced for a study of response to subunit inactivated influenza vaccine. The CDR3 contains 13 residues. From germline, CDR1 is DFQATT and CDR2 SNEGSKA (reference sequence). With 3 bases removed from V and 7 bases from J, the gap between germline ends came to 15 bases. Via MiXCR, TCRdb re-called the RT-PCR reads, giving one row per CDR3 protein. The profile shows under 550,000 distinct CDR3 sequences, 7.2% of them singletons. The sequence was obtained from a man between 50 and 75 years old who received an inactivated influenza vaccine. V usage is TRBV20-1 and J usage is TRBJ2-5, with D perhaps matching TRBD1 (6 bases). The specimen comprised PBMCs from blood, sampled around 2 years after vaccination. DNA for the CDR3: TGCAGTGCTAGCCCCGAAGGACAGACGACCCAGTACTTC. This gives the protein CSASPEGQTTQYF.